This TCR beta chain was profiled in a study of T cells in Graves' hyperthyroidism and ophthalmopathy (dated by TCRdb to the late 2010s). Regarding the complete study: Peripheral blood samples were taken at initial diagnosis, before any treatment was given. To identify TCR V-J signatures that set the groups apart, the researchers used a discovery cohort of 100 or so patients, made up of 43 with Graves' ophthalmopathy and 57 with stable Graves' hyperthyroidism. Prospective prediction of ophthalmopathy was tested in an independent validation cohort consisting of some 20 hyperthyroidism patients and approximately 16 patients who later progressed to ophthalmopathy. The 100 discovery patients were divided at random into training and test sets in a 7:3 ratio. The study also compared thyroid tissue and blood T-cell repertoires from a handful of Graves' hyperthyroidism patients. After sampling, hyperthyroidism patients received methimazole starting at 30 mg daily, and ophthalmopathy patients received high-dose intravenous methylprednisolone. TCR Vbeta CDR3 sequencing of some 140 peripheral blood samples (around 45 ophthalmopathy, about 80 hyperthyroidism and approximately 17 progressor patients) is reported in the paper.

The TCR beta CDR3 regions were amplified from RNA transcripts. The first round of RT-PCR for the TCR CDR3 was performed with the HTBI primer set and the Qiagen OneStep RT-PCR kit. The libraries were constructed in a second round of multiplex PCR and then size-selected and purified. Sequencing of the libraries was done on an Illumina HiSeq2000 using paired-end 100 bp reads. On the study's bioinformatics: SOAPnuke was used to process the raw data, removing reads that contained adapters or uncalled bases, had a mean Phred below 15, or lacked an exact match to the constant primer or identifier. COPE v1.2.5 was used to merge high-quality paired reads, and clonotypes were defined as unique nucleotide sequences. MiTCR v1.1 was used to align the clonotypes against IMGT TRBV, TRBD and TRBJ reference segments. Analysis was restricted to V-J combinations with a frequency above 0.0001, which covered about 99% of repertoires. A TCS score was defined as the ratio of F50 (clonal expansion) to E x V (chaos), with BLOSUM62-based TCRdist applied between CDR3 peptides within each V-J. Welch's t-statistics and random forest reduced 500 to 650 V-J features to 10 to 15, which were used in a naive Bayes classifier (R e1071). The public reads were reanalyzed by TCRdb: fastp trimming at Q25, MiXCR alignment, in-frame beta chains only. Rows are unified per CDR3 protein, each entry keeping the most common DNA and genes. It is TCRdb's table, rather than the study itself, that gives the V and J calls and clone size. For this sample the table gives nearly 600,000 distinct CDR3 sequences, of which approximately 15% were detected only once. About 5.8% of the sample is taken by the ten largest.

This clonotype was recorded many times. Its antigen remains undetermined. Per-nucleotide qualities are absent, and no much larger clonotype sits a single base away. Hyperthyroidism patients were newly diagnosed, had a disease duration of under 2 months, and were aged 18 to 65 years. Patients with uncontrolled infections, other autoimmune diseases, pregnancy or lactation were excluded. Diagnoses were based on clinical symptoms, serum thyroxine and TRAb, thyroid ultrasound and orbital computed tomography. Blood from progressor patients was drawn when they were first diagnosed with hyperthyroidism, before any ophthalmopathy symptoms appeared. Ficoll-Paque density gradient centrifugation was used to isolate PBMCs from about 10 ml of fresh peripheral blood. Progressor patients were initially diagnosed with Graves' hyperthyroidism and developed ophthalmopathy during follow-up. Total RNA was extracted using Trizol reagent, and RNA quality was assessed on an Agilent 2100 Bioanalyzer.

The CDR3 starts with the cysteine, ends with the phenylalanine, and has 15 residues. This entry keeps only the CDR3 DNA: 45 bases, framed from base 1. V is pruned by 1 base and J by 5 bases, leaving 5 bases of the junction without a gene match. CDR1 and CDR2, looked up from the germline V gene (reference sequence), are LNHNV and YYDKDF. What the study reported, not specific to this receptor: Blood samples also contained most of the expanded thyroid clonotypes (frequency above 0.001), which suggests that blood repertoires may reflect thyroid immune responses. In validation, progression to ophthalmopathy was predicted by the model with about 70% sensitivity and 72.22% specificity, a median of 6.5 months before onset. A model built on a 13 V-J signature distinguished ophthalmopathy from stable hyperthyroidism, reaching around 87% sensitivity and around 81% specificity in cross-validation and 80%/75% in testing. Sample size was not statistically predetermined, and blinding of investigators to group allocation was not performed.

The chain was built from TRBV15 and TRBJ2-7; a stretch of 10 junction bases matches TRBD2. This receptor was identified in a woman between 25 and 40 years old with Graves' hyperthyroidism that later progressed to Graves' ophthalmopathy. The material sequenced was blood. The nucleotide sequence reads as follows: TGTGCCACCAGCAGAGTGCTAGCGGGAGACAACGAGCAGTACTTC. Translated, this gives CATSRVLAGDNEQYF.